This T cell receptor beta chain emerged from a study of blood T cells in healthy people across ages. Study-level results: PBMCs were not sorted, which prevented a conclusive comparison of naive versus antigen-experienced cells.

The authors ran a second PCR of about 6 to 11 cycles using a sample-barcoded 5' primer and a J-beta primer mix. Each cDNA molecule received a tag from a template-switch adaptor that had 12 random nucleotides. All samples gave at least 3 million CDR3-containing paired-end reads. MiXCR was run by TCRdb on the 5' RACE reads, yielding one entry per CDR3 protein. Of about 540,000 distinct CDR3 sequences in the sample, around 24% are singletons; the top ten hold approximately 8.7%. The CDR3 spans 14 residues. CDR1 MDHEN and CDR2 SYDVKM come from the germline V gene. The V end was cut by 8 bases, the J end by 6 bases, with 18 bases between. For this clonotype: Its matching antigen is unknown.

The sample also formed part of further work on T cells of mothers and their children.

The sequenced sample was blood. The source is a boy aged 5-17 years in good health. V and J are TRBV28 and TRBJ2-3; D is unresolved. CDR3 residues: CASGLSTTSDTQYF. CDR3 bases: TGTGCCAGCGGATTATCCACGACCTCGGATACGCAGTATTTT.